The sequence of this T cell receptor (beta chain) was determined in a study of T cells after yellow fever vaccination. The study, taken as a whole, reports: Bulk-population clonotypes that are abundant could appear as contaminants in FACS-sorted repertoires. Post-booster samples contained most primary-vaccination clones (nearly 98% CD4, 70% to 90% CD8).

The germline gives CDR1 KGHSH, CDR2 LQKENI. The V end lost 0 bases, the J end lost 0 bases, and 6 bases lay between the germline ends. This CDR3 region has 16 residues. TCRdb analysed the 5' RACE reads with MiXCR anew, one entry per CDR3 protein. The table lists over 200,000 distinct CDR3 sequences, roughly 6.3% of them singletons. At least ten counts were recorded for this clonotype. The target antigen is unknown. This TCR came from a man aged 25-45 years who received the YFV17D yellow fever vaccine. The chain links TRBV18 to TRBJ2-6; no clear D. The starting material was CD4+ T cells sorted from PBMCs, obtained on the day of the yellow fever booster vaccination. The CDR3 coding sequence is TGTGCCAGCTCACCACCGGGGTCCTCTGGGGCCAACGTCCTGACTTTC. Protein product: CASSPPGSSGANVLTF.